This passage covers 23 T cell receptor beta chains from one sample sequenced in a study of blood T cell repertoires in COVID-19 (dated by TCRdb to the early 2020s). The library came from the immunoSEQ multiplex PCR assay. TCRdb's version of the immuneACCESS table is confined to in-frame rearrangements and falls short of the full clone set. An unresolved V gene accounts for under half of the shortfall where checked; the remainder is of unknown origin. For this sample there are around 470,000 clones; about 90% appear just once. The top ten clones comprise approximately 0.55% of the sample. Sample: PBMCs or T cells enriched from blood (not recorded which). Every receptor here comes from a man between 18 and 29 years old who had recovered from COVID-19.

This clone was seen a single time. J is TRBJ1-6 and V is TRBV5-8, with D unresolved. The CDR3 contains 15 residues. From germline, CDR1 is SGHTS and CDR2 YDEGEE. V shed 5 bases and J shed 4 bases, with 13 bases lying between them. The CDR3 sequence is CASSVPRGYNSPLHF. The CDR3, as DNA: TGTGCCAGCAGTGTACCGCGGGGTTATAATTCACCCCTCCACTTT.

The CDR3 coding sequence is TGTGCCAGCAGTCCTCAGGGATACTATGGCTACACCTTC. Encoded protein: CASSPQGYYGYTF. This chain connects TRBV3-1 (or the pseudogene TRBV3-2) to TRBJ1-2; a possible D gene is TRBD1 (5 bases). This CDR3 is 13 amino acids long. Trimming took off 6 bases at V and 3 bases at J, with 11 bases between the two ends. Germline loops: CDR1 LGHDT, CDR2 YNNKEL (reference sequence).

This clone appeared a few times. The V call is TRBV6-1, the J call TRBJ1-1; no clear D. CDR3 size: 10 residues. CDR1 is MNHNS and CDR2 is SASEGT in the germline V gene. V lost 3 bases to trimming and J lost 9 bases, with 5 bases between them. The CDR3 DNA follows: TGTGCCAGCAGTGACATTCAAGCTTTCTTT. It encodes CASSDIQAFF.

The sample holds one count of this clone. The rearrangement links TRBV27 to TRBJ2-5; 7 bases fit TRBD1. From germline, CDR1 is MNHEY and CDR2 SMNVEV (reference sequence). The length of the CDR3 is 13 residues. V trimming: 8 bases; J trimming: 5 bases; junction bases outside the gene matches: 8. For the CDR3, the DNA is TGTGCCAGCGGCCGGGACAGCGTCGAGACCCAGTACTTC. Encoded protein: CASGRDSVETQYF.

The V call is TRBV6-5, the J call TRBJ1-4; D unresolved. Germline V gene data show CDR1 as MNHEY and CDR2 as SVGAGI. CDR3 length equals 14 residues. The V gene lost 2 bases and the J gene lost 7 bases, with 11 bases spanning the gap. The CDR3 protein is CASSYGLVGEKLFF. CDR3 DNA sequence: TGTGCCAGCAGTTACGGACTGGTGGGTGAAAAACTGTTTTTT.

The sample holds one count of this clone. The CDR3 DNA follows: TGTGCCTGGAGTACGTGGACAGGGGGGGAAAAACTGTTTTTT. Its translation is CAWSTWTGGEKLFF. This chain links TRBV30 with TRBJ1-4; TRBD1 agrees at 10 bases. Trimming removed 2 bases from V and 8 bases from J; junction bases left unmatched: 5. Germline values: CDR1 GTSNPN, CDR2 SVGIG (reference sequence). The CDR3 contains 14 residues.

The chain has TRBV5-4 and TRBJ2-1; TRBD2 matches at 12 bases. The germline gives CDR1 SGHNT, CDR2 YYREEE (reference sequence). The length of the CDR3 is 16 residues. The J segment lost 9 bases and the V segment lost 1 base, leaving 8 bases of the junction unmatched. CDR3 sequence reads: CASSLTTSGSRSEQFF. The DNA for the CDR3 is TGTGCCAGCAGCTTGACGACTAGCGGGAGTCGAAGTGAGCAGTTCTTC.

The V call is TRBV24-1, the J call TRBJ1-1, with D unclear. V shed 6 bases and J shed 1 base, with 11 bases lying between them. Germline V gene lookup returns CDR1 KGHDR and CDR2 SFDVKD. The CDR3 is made up of 14 amino acids. This CDR3 is CATSSAGGNTEAFF. The CDR3, as DNA: TGTGCCACCAGTTCGGCAGGAGGGAACACTGAAGCTTTCTTT.

The chain employs TRBV10-3 and TRBJ2-3, with D tentatively TRBD2 (5 bases). Germline values: CDR1 ENHRY, CDR2 SYGVKD. The V gene lost 0 bases and the J gene lost 9 bases, with 16 bases spanning the gap. CDR3 length: 15 amino acids. This chain's CDR3 is CAISESDGLSWTQYF. The CDR3 DNA is TGTGCCATCAGTGAGTCGGACGGACTGTCTTGGACGCAGTATTTT.

As concerns this clone: This sample includes further DNA sequences coding for the same CDR3. This chain connects TRBV29-1 to TRBJ1-2; the match to TRBD1 covers 7 bases. Germline V gives CDR1 SQVTM, CDR2 ANQGSEA. This CDR3 contains 11 residues. V was pared by 6 bases and J by 4 bases, with 2 bases of the junction left unmatched. CDR3 protein: CSVRQGYGYTF. CDR3 nucleotides: TGCAGCGTCCGACAGGGCTATGGCTACACCTTC.

Remarks on this clone: The sample holds other DNA sequences that translate to the same CDR3. The chain couples TRBV4-1 to TRBJ1-1; tentative D call: TRBD1 (5 bases). This CDR3 is built from 14 residues. The germline V gene has CDR1 MGHRA and CDR2 YSYEKL. The ends were cut back, 0 bases at V and 3 bases at J, with 8 bases in the middle. CDR3 sequence reads: CASSQDRGDTEAFF. DNA for the CDR3: TGCGCCAGCAGCCAAGATCGGGGGGACACTGAAGCTTTCTTT.

This clone has just a few counts. The V and J genes are TRBV5-6 and TRBJ1-4; a possible D gene is TRBD1 (6 bases). V gave up 3 bases and J gave up 0 bases, with 15 bases separating them. This CDR3 has 17 amino acids. The V gene's germline CDR1 is SGHDT and CDR2 YYEEEE. This CDR3 is CASSWGPNLATNEKLFF. CDR3 coding DNA: TGTGCCAGCAGCTGGGGGCCTAACCTTGCAACTAATGAAAAACTGTTTTTT.

The genes are TRBV24-1 and TRBJ2-7; TRBD1 matches 7 bases. This CDR3 contains 17 residues. V trimming: 1 base; J trimming: 3 bases; junction bases outside the gene matches: 11. CDR1 is KGHDR and CDR2 is SFDVKD in the germline V gene. The CDR3 spells CATSDFNRGQTNYEQYF. CDR3 DNA sequence: TGTGCCACCAGTGATTTCAACAGGGGACAGACCAACTACGAGCAGTACTTC.

This clone was picked up a small number of times. The genes are TRBV25-1 and TRBJ1-2; D is possibly TRBD1 (5 bases). V was shortened by 1 base and J by 8 bases, with 11 bases between the two germline ends. This CDR3 contains 13 residues. The germline CDR1 and CDR2 sequences are MGHDK and SYGVNS. The CDR3 DNA is TGTGCCAGCAGTGAATTTTCGGGGGAAGGCTACACCTTC. This sequence encodes CASSEFSGEGYTF.

This rearrangement joins TRBV15 to TRBJ2-6; D is ambiguous. The V end lost 5 bases, the J end lost 1 base, and 9 bases lay between the germline ends. Germline V lookup: CDR1 LNHNV, CDR2 YYDKDF (reference sequence). This CDR3 contains 15 residues. The CDR3 nucleotides read TGTGCCACCAGCGTCGAAACTTCTGGGGCCAACGTCCTGACTTTC. It translates to CATSVETSGANVLTF.

The J gene is TRBJ2-7, the V gene TRBV5-1; TRBD1 aligns across 10 bases. Germline values: CDR1 SGHRS, CDR2 YFSETQ. The CDR3 runs 14 residues. After removal of 4 bases from V and 3 bases from J, the junction contained 4 bases not matched to a gene. CDR3 sequence reads: CASSQRDRGYEQYF. CDR3 DNA sequence: TGCGCCAGCAGCCAACGGGACAGGGGCTACGAGCAGTACTTC.

The chain is built from TRBV5-1 and TRBJ1-1; D gene unclear. The length of the CDR3 is 14 residues. The V end was cut by 1 base, the J end by 4 bases, with 11 bases between. Germline assignment: CDR1 SGHRS and CDR2 YFSETQ. The CDR3 DNA reads TGCGCCAGCAGCTTGATTTCGGGTAGCACTGAAGCTTTCTTT. This sequence encodes CASSLISGSTEAFF.

CDR3: CASSYSGSTGELFF. In nucleotides, the CDR3 is TGCGCCAGCAGCTATAGCGGGTCTACCGGGGAGCTGTTTTTT. This sequence joins TRBV5-1 and TRBJ2-2, with TRBD2 identical over 7 bases. Trimming took 3 bases from V and 5 from J; bases not matched to a gene: 4. Germline lookup yields CDR1 SGHRS and CDR2 YFSETQ. This CDR3 comprises 14 residues.

This sequence joins TRBV6-1 and TRBJ1-5; D remains ambiguous. Germline assignment: CDR1 MNHNS and CDR2 SASEGT. The V end was cut by 3 bases, the J end by 5 bases, with 17 bases between. The CDR3 has 16 amino acids. CDR3 amino acids: CASSDMASGYYQPQHF. CDR3 DNA sequence: TGTGCCAGCAGTGATATGGCCAGCGGGTATTATCAGCCCCAGCATTTT.

The gene calls are TRBV29-1 and TRBJ1-1, with D perhaps matching TRBD1 (6 bases). CDR3 size: 13 residues. V lost 4 bases to trimming and J lost 11 bases, with 20 bases between them. Germline V gives CDR1 SQVTM, CDR2 ANQGSEA. Here the CDR3 DNA reads TGCAGCGTTGTACGGGACACCTTGGTTGAGGCTTTCTTT. Its protein is CSVVRDTLVEAFF. The whole variable domain, remainder taken from reference TRBV29-1 and TRBJ1-1, is SAVISQKPSRDICQRGTSLTIQCQVDSQVTMMFWYRQQPGQSLTLIATANQGSEATYESGFVIDKFPISRPNLTFSTLTVSNMSPEDSSIYLCSVVRDTLVEAFFGQGTRLTVV.

The V gene is TRBV5-1, the J gene TRBJ1-1, with D unresolved. Germline CDR1 reads SGHRS; CDR2 reads YFSETQ. CDR3 length: 15 amino acids. V was clipped by 0 bases and J by 6 bases, with 15 bases between them. CDR3 coding DNA: TGCGCCAGCAGCTTGGGTGGCGGGAGTGGGGCTGAAGCTTTCTTT. As protein: CASSLGGGSGAEAFF.

A single count supports this clone. The V and J genes are TRBV28 and TRBJ1-6, with 9 bases that match TRBD1. The ends lost 8 bases at V and 7 bases at J; junction bases unmatched: 12. CDR3 length: 16 residues. Germline V gives CDR1 MDHEN, CDR2 SYDVKM. The DNA for the CDR3 is TGTGCCAGCGGAATGGGACAGGGAGATAGGAATTCACCCCTCCACTTT. It yields the protein CASGMGQGDRNSPLHF. The full variable domain, with the rest looked up from reference TRBV28 and TRBJ1-6, is DVKVTQSSRYLVKRTGEKVFLECVQDMDHENMFWYRQDPGLGLRLIYFSYDVKMKEKGDIPEGYSVSREKKERFSLILESASTNQTSMYLCASGMGQGDRNSPLHFGNGTRLTVT.

This clone has just one count. As DNA, the CDR3 is TGTGCCAGCAGCGTCCTAGCGAGTCCCAACAATGAGCAGTTCTTC. The encoded protein is CASSVLASPNNEQFF. The rearrangement joins TRBV6-5 to TRBJ2-1, with a possible D match to TRBD2 (6 bases). The CDR3 covers 15 residues. Deletions cut 6 bases from V and 5 bases from J, with 17 bases between. Germline CDR1 reads MNHEY; CDR2 reads SVGAGI.